These 25 T cell receptor beta chains were sequenced from one sample in a study of patients and donors after allogeneic stem cell transplantation. TCRdb reprocessed the RT-PCR reads via MiXCR and lists one record per CDR3 protein. The sample shows more than 850,000 distinct CDR3 sequences, about a sixth of them seen only once. Sequenced input: blood, either unsorted or a sorted T cell fraction (not recorded which). The receptors originated from a human donor who was either an allogeneic HSCT recipient or a stem cell or donor lymphocyte infusion donor (not recorded which). It is not recorded whose cells these are; they may come from a transplant donor.

This clonotype showed up just a few times. The V call is TRBV5-6, the J call TRBJ2-7; D perhaps matches TRBD1 (6 bases). The CDR3 totals 13 residues. Between the trimmed V and J ends, which lost 4 bases and 3 bases, there was a span of 11 bases. Germline V CDR1 and CDR2: SGHDT, YYEEEE. The CDR3, as DNA: TGTGCCAGCAGCCCGACAGGTATCTACGAGCAGTACTTC. Residues: CASSPTGIYEQYF.

This chain joins TRBV7-9 and TRBJ2-3; D might be TRBD2 (6 bases). The CDR3 has 13 residues. The V end was cut by 7 bases, the J end by 1 base, with 9 bases between. Germline CDR1 and CDR2: SEHNR and FQNEAQ (reference sequence). CDR3 amino acids: CASTRLGTDTQYF. In DNA, the CDR3 is TGTGCCAGCACCCGACTAGGCACAGATACGCAGTATTTT.

This clonotype has ten or more counts. V and J are TRBV12-3 or TRBV12-4 and TRBJ2-2; D might be TRBD1 or TRBD2, each matching 7 bases. The CDR3 spans 15 residues. V was clipped by 2 bases and J by 5 bases, with 12 bases between them. CDR3 nucleotides: TGTGCCAGCAGTTTACAGGGGGGGTATACCGGGGAGCTGTTTTTT. Its protein is CASSLQGGYTGELFF.

This clonotype was detected a few times. V is TRBV7-2 and J is TRBJ2-1, with 12 bases identical to TRBD2. V trimming: 1 base; J trimming: 6 bases; junction bases outside the gene matches: 4. The length of the CDR3 is 16 residues. Germline assignment: CDR1 SGHTA and CDR2 FQGNSA. CDR3 bases: TGTGCCAGCAGCTTAGACGCTAGCGGGGGGGCCAATGAGCAGTTCTTC. This translates into CASSLDASGGANEQFF.

There are many counts of this clonotype. The genes are TRBV12-3 or TRBV12-4 and TRBJ1-1; 7 bases fit TRBD1. J gave up 2 bases and V 5 bases, and 8 bases lay outside the gene matches. This CDR3 spans 15 amino acids. CDR3 residues: CASSRPGQYNTEAFF. CDR3 coding DNA: TGTGCCAGCAGTCGTCCGGGACAGTACAACACTGAAGCTTTCTTT.

This chain joins TRBV10-2 and TRBJ2-7, with 11 bases matching TRBD1. V was clipped by 6 bases and J by 1 base; unmatched bases: 5. The germline gives CDR1 WSHSY, CDR2 SAAADI. This CDR3 is 15 amino acids long. The CDR3 sequence: CASSGGQGGSYEQYF. In DNA form, the CDR3 reads TGCGCCAGCAGCGGGGGACAGGGGGGTTCCTACGAGCAGTACTTC.

For the CDR3, the DNA is TGCAGTGCATTACTAGCGGGGCGAGCCTACGAGCAGTACTTC. Its translation: CSALLAGRAYEQYF. The chain recombines TRBV20-1 with TRBJ2-7; the match to TRBD2 covers 10 bases. CDR3 length: 14 amino acids. The V and J ends lost 6 bases and 2 bases, in that order; junction bases with no gene match: 7. The V gene's germline CDR1 is DFQATT and CDR2 SNEGSKA (reference sequence).

This clonotype was counted at least ten times. The CDR3 region is CAVRGDSSYNEQFF. In nucleotides, the CDR3 is TGTGCCGTTAGGGGGGATAGCTCCTACAATGAGCAGTTCTTC. V is TRBV10-3 and J is TRBJ2-1; tentatively, D is TRBD1 or TRBD2 (6 bases each). Between the trimmed V and J ends, which lost 11 bases and 0 bases, there was a span of 14 bases. This CDR3 comprises 14 residues. The germline V gene has CDR1 ENHRY and CDR2 SYGVKD.

V and J are TRBV27 and TRBJ1-1; D may be TRBD1 (6 bases). V lost 8 bases to trimming and J lost 0 bases, with 13 bases between them. Germline loops: CDR1 MNHEY, CDR2 SMNVEV (reference sequence). This CDR3 comprises 14 residues. The DNA for the CDR3 is TGTGCCAGCGCCCAAAGGGGGATGAACACTGAAGCTTTCTTT. Its protein is CASAQRGMNTEAFF.

This clonotype was observed a handful of times. The chain is built from TRBV2 and TRBJ1-2; D is undetermined. The germline V and J ends were trimmed by 8 bases and 3 bases, with 25 bases remaining between them. This CDR3 contains 17 residues. Germline V lookup: CDR1 SNHLY, CDR2 FYNNEI. This CDR3 reads CASLKEGSSSLYYGYTF. The CDR3 bases are TGTGCCAGCCTCAAGGAAGGGAGCTCTTCCCTCTACTATGGCTACACCTTC.

In this sample, this clonotype turned up a few times. V gene TRBV5-1 combines with J gene TRBJ2-7; D is unclear. The CDR3 runs 14 residues. CDR1 SGHRS and CDR2 YFSETQ come from the germline V gene. Trimming took 2 bases from V and 0 from J, leaving 9 bases between them. CDR3 amino acids: CASSFGRFSYEQYF. In DNA, the CDR3 is TGCGCCAGCAGCTTCGGACGATTCTCCTACGAGCAGTACTTC.

This clonotype was recorded a few times. This chain uses TRBV28 with TRBJ2-7; the D gene is possibly TRBD1 (6 bases). CDR1 is MDHEN, CDR2 SYDVKM, per germline. CDR3 size: 17 residues. V lost 4 bases and J lost 3, with 22 bases in between. CDR3 bases: TGTGCCAGCAGTTCCGATAACAGGGTCGCACTTGACTACGAGCAGTACTTC. This translates into CASSSDNRVALDYEQYF. The full variable domain, completed using reference TRBV28 and TRBJ2-7, is DVKVTQSSRYLVKRTGEKVFLECVQDMDHENMFWYRQDPGLGLRLIYFSYDVKMKEKGDIPEGYSVSREKKERFSLILESASTNQTSMYLCASSSDNRVALDYEQYFGPGTRLTVT.

V is TRBV7-3 and J is TRBJ2-1; 7 bases agree with TRBD2. The germline V gene has CDR1 SGHTA and CDR2 FQGTGA. The CDR3 is 15 amino acids. V lost 2 bases and J lost 5; bases outside the gene matches: 6. Written as DNA, the CDR3 is TGTGCCAGCAGCTTACGGGGGGTTGGGAACAATGAGCAGTTCTTC. Protein product: CASSLRGVGNNEQFF.

For the CDR3, the DNA is TGTGCCAGCAGTCGGGACAGACAGACCGGGGAGCTGTTTTTT. Its protein product is CASSRDRQTGELFF. J is TRBJ2-2 and V is TRBV2, with 7 bases that match TRBD1. This CDR3 spans 14 amino acids. V gave up 5 bases and J gave up 5 bases; unmatched junction bases: 5. Germline CDR1 is SNHLY and CDR2 is FYNNEI.

This clonotype was seen more than once but under ten times. This chain links TRBV3-1 with TRBJ2-1; 8 bases map to TRBD1. The CDR3 is made up of 18 amino acids. V lost 0 bases and J lost 6; bases outside the gene matches: 13. Germline V gene lookup returns CDR1 LGHDT and CDR2 YNNKEL (reference sequence). The CDR3 sequence: CASSQDLVRTGIGNEQFF. For the CDR3, the DNA is TGTGCCAGCAGCCAAGATTTGGTTCGGACAGGGATTGGCAATGAGCAGTTCTTC.

This clonotype occurred a few times. This chain uses TRBV7-9 with TRBJ2-7; 9 nucleotides align to TRBD1. The CDR3 totals 15 residues. Trimming removed 3 bases from V and 2 bases from J; junction bases left unmatched: 5. Germline loops: CDR1 SEHNR, CDR2 FQNEAQ (reference sequence). The CDR3 sequence is CASSFRTGEPYEQYF. The CDR3 DNA sequence: TGTGCCAGCAGCTTCCGGACAGGGGAGCCCTACGAGCAGTACTTC.

This clonotype was detected only a few times. Relative to the germline gene, one junction end is altered; a read error may explain this. The V gene is TRBV20-1, the J gene TRBJ2-3; TRBD1 is a possible D gene (5 bases). This CDR3 contains 15 residues. Per the germline V gene, CDR1 is DFQATT and CDR2 is SNEGSKA (reference sequence). The CDR3 loop reads CSARVPGSSTDTQYF. The CDR3 region has the DNA TGCAGTGCCAGAGTCCCAGGGTCTAGCACAGATACGCAGTATTTT.

This clonotype was detected a few times. The V and J genes are TRBV7-9 and TRBJ2-3; the D is unclear. Germline V gives CDR1 SEHNR, CDR2 FQNEAQ (reference sequence). The V gene lost 2 bases and the J gene lost 2 bases, with 14 bases spanning the gap. The CDR3 totals 16 residues. This chain's CDR3 is CASSLKAWMPTDTQYF. The CDR3 DNA sequence: TGTGCCAGCAGCTTAAAGGCCTGGATGCCCACAGATACGCAGTATTTT.

This clonotype was recorded at least ten times. J is TRBJ2-1 and V is TRBV6-4; 7 bases line up with TRBD2. Germline CDR1 reads MRHNA; CDR2 reads SNTAGT. V was clipped by 6 bases and J by 0 bases; unmatched bases: 14. The CDR3 is 18 amino acids. CDR3 DNA sequence: TGTGCCAGCAGCTCCCTGGGGCTAGGGACTAACTCCTACAATGAGCAGTTCTTC. Protein: CASSSLGLGTNSYNEQFF.

This clonotype was picked up one time. The chain links TRBV20-1 to TRBJ2-7; D unresolved. The CDR3 is made up of 11 amino acids. V was clipped by 3 bases and J by 3 bases, with 6 bases between them. Germline V lookup: CDR1 DFQATT, CDR2 SNEGSKA (reference sequence). DNA of the CDR3: TGCAGTGCTAGCGCCGACTACGAGCAGTACTTC. Amino acids: CSASADYEQYF.

This clonotype was counted a few times. The chain carries TRBV5-1 and TRBJ1-6; TRBD1 matches at 8 bases. The germline V gene encodes CDR1 SGHRS and CDR2 YFSETQ. V trimming: 4 bases; J trimming: 10 bases; junction bases outside the gene matches: 13. This CDR3 has 16 residues. CDR3 sequence (DNA): TGCGCCAGCAGCCCTGACAGAGGGACAGGCAGATCACCCCTCCACTTT. It is translated as CASSPDRGTGRSPLHF.

This clonotype turned up a few times. J is TRBJ2-3 and V is TRBV20-1; 7 bases align to TRBD2. CDR3 length: 15 amino acids. Per the germline V gene, CDR1 is DFQATT and CDR2 is SNEGSKA (reference sequence). Trimming at V came to 2 bases and at J to 6 bases, leaving 11 bases not matched to a gene. CDR3 DNA: TGCAGTGCTAGAACCACGGGCGGGAGTTCTGATACGCAGTATTTT. Translating gives CSARTTGGSSDTQYF.

The chain uses TRBV2 and TRBJ2-1; D perhaps matches TRBD2 (7 bases). This CDR3 comprises 15 residues. Germline V gene data show CDR1 as SNHLY and CDR2 as FYNNEI. The ends were cut back, 4 bases at V and 5 bases at J, with 15 bases in the middle. CDR3 region: CASSGWQGRDNEQFF. Written as DNA, the CDR3 is TGTGCCAGCAGTGGTTGGCAGGGGAGGGACAATGAGCAGTTCTTC.

This clonotype has more than one count but fewer than ten. CDR3 DNA: TGTGCCAGCAGCCGAGTGGGCAAACAAGAGACCCAGTACTTC. Encoded protein: CASSRVGKQETQYF. V gene TRBV7-9 combines with J gene TRBJ2-5; D is uncertain. Per the germline V gene, CDR1 is SEHNR and CDR2 is FQNEAQ (reference sequence). Trimming took off 5 bases at V and 2 bases at J, with 12 bases between the two ends. CDR3 length: 14 amino acids. The complete variable domain, with remaining parts taken from reference TRBV7-9 and TRBJ2-5, reads DTGVSQNPRHKITKRGQNVTFRCDPISEHNRLYWYRQTLGQGPEFLTYFQNEAQLEKSRLLSDRFSAERPKGSFSTLEIQRTEQGDSAMYLCASSRVGKQETQYFGPGTRLLVL.

Comment on this clonotype: One end of the junction fails to match germline, which may point to a read error. The CDR3 DNA is TGTGGCAGTAGTTTCCGGAATCAGCCCCAGCATTTT. Translated, it gives CGSSFRNQPQHF. V usage is TRBV19 and J usage is TRBJ1-5; D remains unclear. This CDR3 spans 12 amino acids. Germline V lookup: CDR1 LNHDA, CDR2 SQIVND (reference sequence). The full variable domain, completed using reference TRBV19 and TRBJ1-5, is DGGITQSPKYLFRKEGQNVTLSCEQNLNHDAMYWYRQDPGQGLRLIYYSQIVNDFQKGDIAEGYSVSREKKESFPLTVTSAQKNPTAFYLCGSSFRNQPQHFGDGTRLSIL.